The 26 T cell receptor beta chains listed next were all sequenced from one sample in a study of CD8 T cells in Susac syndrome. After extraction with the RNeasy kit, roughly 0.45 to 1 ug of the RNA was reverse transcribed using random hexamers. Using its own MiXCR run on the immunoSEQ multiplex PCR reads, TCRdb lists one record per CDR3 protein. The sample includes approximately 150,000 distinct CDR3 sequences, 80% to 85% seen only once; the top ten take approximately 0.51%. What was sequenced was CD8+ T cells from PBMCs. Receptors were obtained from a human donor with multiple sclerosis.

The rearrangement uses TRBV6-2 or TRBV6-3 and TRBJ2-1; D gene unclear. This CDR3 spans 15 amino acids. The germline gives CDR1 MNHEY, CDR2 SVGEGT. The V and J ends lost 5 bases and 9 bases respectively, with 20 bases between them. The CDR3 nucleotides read TGTGCCAGCAGTCATCTAGAGTACCCCCTTTTTGAGCAGTTCTTC. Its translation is CASSHLEYPLFEQFF.

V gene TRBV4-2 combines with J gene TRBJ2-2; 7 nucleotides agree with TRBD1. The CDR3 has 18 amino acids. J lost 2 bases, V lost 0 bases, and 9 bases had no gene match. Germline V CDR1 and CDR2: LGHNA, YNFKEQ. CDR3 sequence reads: CASSQDLGQVSNTGELFF. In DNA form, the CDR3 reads TGTGCCAGCAGCCAAGATCTCGGACAGGTATCCAACACCGGGGAGCTGTTTTTT.

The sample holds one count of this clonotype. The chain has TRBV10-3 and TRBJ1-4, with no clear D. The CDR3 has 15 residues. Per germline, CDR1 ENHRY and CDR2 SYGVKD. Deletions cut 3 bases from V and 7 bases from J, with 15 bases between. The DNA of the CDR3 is TGTGCCATCAGTGATTATTTCGTTTTAGGTGAAAAACTGTTTTTT. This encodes CAISDYFVLGEKLFF.

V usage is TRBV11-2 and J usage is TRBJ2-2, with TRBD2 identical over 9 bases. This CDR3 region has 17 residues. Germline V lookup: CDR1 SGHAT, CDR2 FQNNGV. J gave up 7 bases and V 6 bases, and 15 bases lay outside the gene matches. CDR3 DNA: TGTGCCAGCAGTCTCATCCGGCTAGCGGGATTTGACGGGGAGCTGTTTTTT. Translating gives CASSLIRLAGFDGELFF. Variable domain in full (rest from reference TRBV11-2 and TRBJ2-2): EAGVAQSPRYKIIEKRQSVAFWCNPISGHATLYWYQQILGQGPKLLIQFQNNGVVDDSQLPKDRFSAERLKGVDSTLKIQPAKLEDSAVYLCASSLIRLAGFDGELFFGEGSRLTVL.

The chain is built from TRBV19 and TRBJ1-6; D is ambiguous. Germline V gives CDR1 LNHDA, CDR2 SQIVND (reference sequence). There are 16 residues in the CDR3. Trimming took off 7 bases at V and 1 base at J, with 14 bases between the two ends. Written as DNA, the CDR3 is TGTGCCAGTACCGAGGAGTGGGGTTCCTATAATTCACCCCTCCACTTT. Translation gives CASTEEWGSYNSPLHF.

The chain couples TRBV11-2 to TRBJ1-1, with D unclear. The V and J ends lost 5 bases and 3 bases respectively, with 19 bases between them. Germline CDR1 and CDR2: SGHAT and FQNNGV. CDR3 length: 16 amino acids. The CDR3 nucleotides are TGTGCCAGCAGCCCACTCTTAGGGAGGGTCGACACTGAAGCTTTCTTT. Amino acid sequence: CASSPLLGRVDTEAFF.

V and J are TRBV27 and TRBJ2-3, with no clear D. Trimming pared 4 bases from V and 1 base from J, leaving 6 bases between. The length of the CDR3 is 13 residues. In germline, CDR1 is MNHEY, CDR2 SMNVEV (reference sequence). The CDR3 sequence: CASSWIRTDTQYF. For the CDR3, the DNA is TGTGCCAGCAGTTGGATACGCACAGATACGCAGTATTTT.

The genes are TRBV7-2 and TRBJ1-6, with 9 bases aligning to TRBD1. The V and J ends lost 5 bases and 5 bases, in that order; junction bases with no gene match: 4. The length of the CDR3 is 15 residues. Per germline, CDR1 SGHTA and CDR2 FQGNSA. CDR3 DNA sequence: TGTGCCAGCAGCGCCCGGGACAGGGATAATTCACCCCTCCACTTT. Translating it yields CASSARDRDNSPLHF.

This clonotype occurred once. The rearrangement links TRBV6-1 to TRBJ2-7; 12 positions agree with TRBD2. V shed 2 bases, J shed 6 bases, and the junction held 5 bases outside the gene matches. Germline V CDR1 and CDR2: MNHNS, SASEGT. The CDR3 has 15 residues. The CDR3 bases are TGTGCCAGCAGTGAAAGACTAGCGGGAGAGGGCGAGCAGTACGTC. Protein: CASSERLAGEGEQYV.

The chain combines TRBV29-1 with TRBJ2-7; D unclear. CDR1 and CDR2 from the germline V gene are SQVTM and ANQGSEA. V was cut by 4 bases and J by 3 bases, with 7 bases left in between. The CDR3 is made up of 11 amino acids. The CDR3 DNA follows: TGCAGCGTTGTTTGGGGCTACGAGCAGTACTTC. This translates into CSVVWGYEQYF.

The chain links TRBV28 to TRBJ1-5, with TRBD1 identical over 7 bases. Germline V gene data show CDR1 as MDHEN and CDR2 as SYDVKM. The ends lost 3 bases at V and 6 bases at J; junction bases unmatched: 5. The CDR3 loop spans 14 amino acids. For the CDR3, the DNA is TGTGCCAGCAGTTTGAGACAGGGCTGTCAGCCCCAGCATTTT. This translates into CASSLRQGCQPQHF.

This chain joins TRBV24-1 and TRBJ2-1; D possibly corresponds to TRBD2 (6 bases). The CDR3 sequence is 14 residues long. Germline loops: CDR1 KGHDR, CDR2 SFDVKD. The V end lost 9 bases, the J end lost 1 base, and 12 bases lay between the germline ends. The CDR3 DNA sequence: TGTGCCACCGAACAGGCGGGATCCTACAATGAGCAGTTCTTC. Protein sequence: CATEQAGSYNEQFF.

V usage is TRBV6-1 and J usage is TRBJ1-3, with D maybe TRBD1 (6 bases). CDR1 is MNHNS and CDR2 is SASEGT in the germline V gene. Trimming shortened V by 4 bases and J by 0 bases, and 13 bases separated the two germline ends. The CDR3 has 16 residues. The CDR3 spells CASSVWTDFSGNTIYF. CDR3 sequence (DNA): TGTGCCAGCAGTGTTTGGACAGATTTCTCTGGAAACACCATATATTTT.

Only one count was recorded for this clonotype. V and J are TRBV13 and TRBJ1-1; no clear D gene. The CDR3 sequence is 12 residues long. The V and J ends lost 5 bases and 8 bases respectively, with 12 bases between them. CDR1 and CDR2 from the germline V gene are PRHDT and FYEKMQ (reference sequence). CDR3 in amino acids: CASSAGEGEAFF. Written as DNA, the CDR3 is TGTGCCAGCAGCGCCGGGGAGGGAGAAGCTTTCTTT.

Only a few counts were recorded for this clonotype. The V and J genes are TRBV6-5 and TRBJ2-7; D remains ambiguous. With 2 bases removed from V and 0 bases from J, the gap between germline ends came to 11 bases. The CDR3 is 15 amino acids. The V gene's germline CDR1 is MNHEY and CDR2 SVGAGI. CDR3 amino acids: CASSYGRPSSYEQYF. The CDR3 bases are TGTGCCAGCAGTTACGGCCGGCCCAGCTCCTACGAGCAGTACTTC.

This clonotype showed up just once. This CDR3 reads CASRTPTLTSGVANTGELFF. CDR3 in DNA: TGTGCCAGTAGAACACCGACCTTAACTAGCGGGGTAGCGAACACCGGGGAGCTGTTTTTT. The rearrangement joins TRBV19 to TRBJ2-2; 10 positions match TRBD2. The V gene's germline CDR1 is LNHDA and CDR2 SQIVND (reference sequence). J lost 0 bases, V lost 6 bases, and 16 bases had no gene match. There are 20 residues in the CDR3.

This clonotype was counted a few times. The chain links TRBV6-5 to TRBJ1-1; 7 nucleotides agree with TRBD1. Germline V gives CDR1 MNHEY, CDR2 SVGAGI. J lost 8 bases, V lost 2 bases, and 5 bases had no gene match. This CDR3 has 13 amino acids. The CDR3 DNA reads TGTGCCAGCAGTTACGGACAGGCCCTGGAAGCTTTCTTT. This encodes CASSYGQALEAFF.

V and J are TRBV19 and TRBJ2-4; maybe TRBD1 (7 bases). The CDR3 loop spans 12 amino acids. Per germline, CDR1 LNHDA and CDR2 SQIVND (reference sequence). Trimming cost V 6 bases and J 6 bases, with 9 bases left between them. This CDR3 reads CASSRGANIQYF. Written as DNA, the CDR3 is TGTGCCAGTAGCAGGGGGGCAAACATTCAGTACTTC. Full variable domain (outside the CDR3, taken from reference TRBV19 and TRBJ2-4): DGGITQSPKYLFRKEGQNVTLSCEQNLNHDAMYWYRQDPGQGLRLIYYSQIVNDFQKGDIAEGYSVSREKKESFPLTVTSAQKNPTAFYLCASSRGANIQYFGAGTRLSVL.

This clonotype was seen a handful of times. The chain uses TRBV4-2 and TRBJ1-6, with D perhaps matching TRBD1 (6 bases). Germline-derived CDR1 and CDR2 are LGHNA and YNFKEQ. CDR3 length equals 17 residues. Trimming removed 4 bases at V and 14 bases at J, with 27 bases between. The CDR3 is CASSRFKVIREGGTLHF. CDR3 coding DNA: TGTGCCAGCAGCCGCTTCAAGGTGATCCGGGAGGGGGGGACCCTCCACTTT.

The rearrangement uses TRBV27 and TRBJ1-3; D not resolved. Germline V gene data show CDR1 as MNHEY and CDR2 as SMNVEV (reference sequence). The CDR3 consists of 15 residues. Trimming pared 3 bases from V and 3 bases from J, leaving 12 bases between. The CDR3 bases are TGTGCCAGCAGTTTTCCTCAGGAGGGTGGAAACACCATATATTTT. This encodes CASSFPQEGGNTIYF.

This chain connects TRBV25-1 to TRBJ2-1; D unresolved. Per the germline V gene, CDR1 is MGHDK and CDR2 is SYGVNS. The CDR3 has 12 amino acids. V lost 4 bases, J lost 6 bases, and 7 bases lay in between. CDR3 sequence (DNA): TGTGCCAGCAGTGTTGAGGTCAATGAGCAGTTCTTC. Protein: CASSVEVNEQFF.

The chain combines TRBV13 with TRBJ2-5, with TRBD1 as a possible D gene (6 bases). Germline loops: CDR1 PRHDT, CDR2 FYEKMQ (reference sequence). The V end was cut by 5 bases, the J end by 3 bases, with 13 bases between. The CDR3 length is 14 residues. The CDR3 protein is CASSDTTGEETQYF. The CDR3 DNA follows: TGTGCCAGCAGCGACACGACAGGCGAAGAGACCCAGTACTTC.

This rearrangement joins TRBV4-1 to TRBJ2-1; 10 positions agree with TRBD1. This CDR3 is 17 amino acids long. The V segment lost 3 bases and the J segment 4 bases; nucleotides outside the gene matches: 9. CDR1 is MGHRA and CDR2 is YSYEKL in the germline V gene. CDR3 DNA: TGCGCCAGCAGCCAGAGGGACAGGGGACCCATTTACAATGAGCAGTTCTTC. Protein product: CASSQRDRGPIYNEQFF.

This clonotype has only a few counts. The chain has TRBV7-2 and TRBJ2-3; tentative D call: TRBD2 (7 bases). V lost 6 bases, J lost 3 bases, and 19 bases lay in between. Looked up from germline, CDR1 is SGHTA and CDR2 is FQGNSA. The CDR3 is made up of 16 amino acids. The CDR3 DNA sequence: TGTGCCAGCAGTCCTCCTAGGGGGAGGGAAACAGATACGCAGTATTTT. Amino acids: CASSPPRGRETDTQYF.

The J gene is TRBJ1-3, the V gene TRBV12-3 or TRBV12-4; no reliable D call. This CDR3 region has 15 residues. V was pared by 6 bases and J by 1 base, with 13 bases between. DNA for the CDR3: TGTGCCAGCAGCTACCCCCTGAGGTCTGGAAACACCATATATTTT. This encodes CASSYPLRSGNTIYF.

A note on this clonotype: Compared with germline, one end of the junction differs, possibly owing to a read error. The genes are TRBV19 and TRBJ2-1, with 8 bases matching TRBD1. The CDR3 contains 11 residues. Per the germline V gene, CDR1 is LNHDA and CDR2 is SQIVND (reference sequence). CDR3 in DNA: TGTGCCAGTGGACACAGGGGGTTATTGATCTTC. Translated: CASGHRGLLIF.